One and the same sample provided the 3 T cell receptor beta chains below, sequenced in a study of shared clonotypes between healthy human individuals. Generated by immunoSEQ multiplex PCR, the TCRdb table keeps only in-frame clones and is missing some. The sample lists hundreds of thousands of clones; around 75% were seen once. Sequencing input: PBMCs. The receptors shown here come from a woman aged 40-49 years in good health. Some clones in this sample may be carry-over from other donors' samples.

This CDR3 is CASSLVKQGISYEQYF. DNA of the CDR3: TGTGCCAGCAGCTTAGTAAAGCAGGGGATCTCCTACGAGCAGTACTTC. The genes are TRBV7-9 and TRBJ2-7; weak D call: TRBD1 (6 bases). The V and J ends lost 1 base and 0 bases respectively, with 13 bases between them. This CDR3 is built from 16 residues. Germline loops: CDR1 SEHNR, CDR2 FQNEAQ (reference sequence).

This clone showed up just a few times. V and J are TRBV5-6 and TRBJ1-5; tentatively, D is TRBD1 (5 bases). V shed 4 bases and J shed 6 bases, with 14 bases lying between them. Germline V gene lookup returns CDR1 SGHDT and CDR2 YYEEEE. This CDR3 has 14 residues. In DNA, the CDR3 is TGTGCCAGCAGCAAAATAGACAGCGGTCAGCCCCAGCATTTT. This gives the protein CASSKIDSGQPQHF.

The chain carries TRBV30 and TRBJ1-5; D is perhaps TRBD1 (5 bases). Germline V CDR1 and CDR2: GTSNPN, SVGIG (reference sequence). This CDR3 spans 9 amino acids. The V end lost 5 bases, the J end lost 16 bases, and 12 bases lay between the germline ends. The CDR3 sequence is CAWGGPNHF. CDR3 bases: TGTGCCTGGGGGGGACCGAATCATTTT.